This T cell receptor (beta chain) stems from a study of blood T cell repertoires in COVID-19. Profiling relied on immunoSEQ multiplex PCR, and the TCRdb table lists in-frame clones only, not all of them. In the table there are 150,000 to 200,000 clones, just under 95% of which are singletons. The CDR3 extends over 12 amino acids. Germline assignment: CDR1 MNHEY and CDR2 SVGAGI. The V and J ends lost 8 bases and 5 bases respectively, with 12 bases between them. Sequenced sample: peripheral blood. The sequence was collected from a woman aged 45-65 years with acute or convalescent COVID-19. The rearrangement joins TRBV6-5 to TRBJ1-1, with D perhaps TRBD1 (5 bases). CDR3 sequence (DNA): TGTGCCAGCGCCAGGGAAAAGACTGAAGCTTTCTTT. Translating gives CASAREKTEAFF.